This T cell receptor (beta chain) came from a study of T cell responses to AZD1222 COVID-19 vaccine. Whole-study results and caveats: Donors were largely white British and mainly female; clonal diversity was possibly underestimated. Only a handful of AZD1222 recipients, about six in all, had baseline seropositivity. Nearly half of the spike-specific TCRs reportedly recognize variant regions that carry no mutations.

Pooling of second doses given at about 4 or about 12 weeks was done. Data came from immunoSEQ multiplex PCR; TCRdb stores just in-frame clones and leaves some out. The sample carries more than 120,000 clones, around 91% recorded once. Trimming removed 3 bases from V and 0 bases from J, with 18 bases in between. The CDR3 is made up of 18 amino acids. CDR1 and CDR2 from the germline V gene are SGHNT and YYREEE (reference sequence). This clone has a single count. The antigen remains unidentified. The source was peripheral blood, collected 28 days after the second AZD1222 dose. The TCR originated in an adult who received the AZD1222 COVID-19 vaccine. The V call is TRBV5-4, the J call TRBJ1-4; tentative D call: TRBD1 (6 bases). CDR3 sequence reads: CASSSAGGPRATNEKLFF. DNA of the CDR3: TGTGCCAGCAGCTCGGCGGGGGGGCCGAGGGCAACTAATGAAAAACTGTTTTTT.